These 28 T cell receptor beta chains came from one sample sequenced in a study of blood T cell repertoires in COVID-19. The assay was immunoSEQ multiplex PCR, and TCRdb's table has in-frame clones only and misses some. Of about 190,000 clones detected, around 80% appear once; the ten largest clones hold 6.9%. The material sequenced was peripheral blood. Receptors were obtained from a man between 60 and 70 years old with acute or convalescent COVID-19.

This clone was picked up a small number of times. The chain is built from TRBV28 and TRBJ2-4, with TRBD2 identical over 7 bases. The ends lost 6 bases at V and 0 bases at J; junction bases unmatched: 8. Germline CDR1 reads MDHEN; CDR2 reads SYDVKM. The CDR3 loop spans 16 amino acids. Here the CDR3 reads CASREGGSLAKNIQYF. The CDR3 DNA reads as TGTGCCAGCAGAGAGGGCGGGAGTCTAGCCAAAAACATTCAGTACTTC.

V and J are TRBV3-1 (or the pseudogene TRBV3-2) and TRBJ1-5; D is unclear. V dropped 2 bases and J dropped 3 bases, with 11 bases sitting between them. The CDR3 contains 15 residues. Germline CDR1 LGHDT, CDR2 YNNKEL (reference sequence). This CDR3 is CASSQQRSYNQPQHF. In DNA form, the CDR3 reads TGTGCCAGCAGCCAACAGCGATCATACAATCAGCCCCAGCATTTT.

This CDR3 is CASSLSDTRGLNSPLHF. CDR3 nucleotide sequence: TGTGCCAGCAGCTTAAGCGACACCAGGGGCCTTAATTCACCCCTCCACTTT. The chain employs TRBV11-2 and TRBJ1-6; TRBD1 might be the D (6 bases). From germline, CDR1 is SGHAT and CDR2 FQNNGV. This CDR3 comprises 17 residues. Trimming left V 2 bases short and J 6 bases short, with 17 bases between.

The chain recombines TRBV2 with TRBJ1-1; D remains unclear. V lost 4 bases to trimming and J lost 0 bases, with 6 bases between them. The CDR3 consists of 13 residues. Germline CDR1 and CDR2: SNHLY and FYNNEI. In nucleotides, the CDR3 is TGTGCCAGCAGTGGACTGATGAACACTGAAGCTTTCTTT. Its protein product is CASSGLMNTEAFF.

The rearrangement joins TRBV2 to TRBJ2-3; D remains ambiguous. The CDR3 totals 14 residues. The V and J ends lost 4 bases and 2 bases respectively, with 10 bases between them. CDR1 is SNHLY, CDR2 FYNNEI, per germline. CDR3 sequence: CASSGARVTDTQYF. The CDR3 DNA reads TGTGCCAGCAGTGGTGCTAGAGTCACAGATACGCAGTATTTT.

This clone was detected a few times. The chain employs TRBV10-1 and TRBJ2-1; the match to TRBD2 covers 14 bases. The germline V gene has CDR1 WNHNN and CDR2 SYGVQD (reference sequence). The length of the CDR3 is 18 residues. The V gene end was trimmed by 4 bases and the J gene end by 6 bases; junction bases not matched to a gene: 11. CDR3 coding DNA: TGCGCCAGCAGTGGGACGGGACTAGCGGGAGTAGTGGGCAATGAGCAGTTCTTC. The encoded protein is CASSGTGLAGVVGNEQFF.

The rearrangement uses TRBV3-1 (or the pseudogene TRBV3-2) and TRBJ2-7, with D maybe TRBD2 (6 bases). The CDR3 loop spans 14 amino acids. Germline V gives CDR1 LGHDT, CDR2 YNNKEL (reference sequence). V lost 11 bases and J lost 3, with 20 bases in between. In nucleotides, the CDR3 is TGTGCCTCCAGCCCTACGGGGGAGATCTACGAGCAGTACTTC. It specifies CASSPTGEIYEQYF.

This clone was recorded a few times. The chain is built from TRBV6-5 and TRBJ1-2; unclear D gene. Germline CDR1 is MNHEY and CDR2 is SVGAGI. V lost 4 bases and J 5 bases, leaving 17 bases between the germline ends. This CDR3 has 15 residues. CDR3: CASSLRRVLGYGYTF. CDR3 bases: TGTGCCAGCAGTTTACGGCGGGTCCTGGGGTATGGCTACACCTTC.

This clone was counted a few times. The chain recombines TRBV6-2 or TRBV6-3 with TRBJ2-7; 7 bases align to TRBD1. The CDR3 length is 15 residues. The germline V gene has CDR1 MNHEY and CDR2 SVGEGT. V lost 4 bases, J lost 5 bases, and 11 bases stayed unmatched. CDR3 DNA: TGTGCCAGCAGTTCCGGGGACAGCCCCCACCACGAGCAGTACTTC. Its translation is CASSSGDSPHHEQYF.

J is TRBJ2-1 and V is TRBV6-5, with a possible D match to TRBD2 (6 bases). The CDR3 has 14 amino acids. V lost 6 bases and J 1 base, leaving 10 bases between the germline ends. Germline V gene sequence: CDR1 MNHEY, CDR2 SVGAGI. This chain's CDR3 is CASRARGSYNEQFF. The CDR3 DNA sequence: TGTGCCAGCAGGGCCCGGGGGTCCTACAATGAGCAGTTCTTC.

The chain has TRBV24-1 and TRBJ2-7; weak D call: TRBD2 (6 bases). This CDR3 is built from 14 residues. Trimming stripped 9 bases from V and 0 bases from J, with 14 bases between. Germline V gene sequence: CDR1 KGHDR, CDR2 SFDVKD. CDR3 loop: CATVESGRSYEQYF. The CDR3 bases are TGTGCCACCGTGGAGAGCGGGCGCTCCTACGAGCAGTACTTC.

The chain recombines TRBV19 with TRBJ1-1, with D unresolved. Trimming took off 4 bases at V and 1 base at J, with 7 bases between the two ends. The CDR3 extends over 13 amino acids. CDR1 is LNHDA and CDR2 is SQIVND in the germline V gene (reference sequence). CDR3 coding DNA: TGTGCCAGTAGTACGGAGTGGAACACTGAAGCTTTCTTT. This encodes CASSTEWNTEAFF.

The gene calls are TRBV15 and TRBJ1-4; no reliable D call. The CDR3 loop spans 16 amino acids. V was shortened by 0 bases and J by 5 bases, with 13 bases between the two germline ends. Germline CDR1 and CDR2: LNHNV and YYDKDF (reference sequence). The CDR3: CATSRDARDKNEKLFF. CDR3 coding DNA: TGTGCCACCAGCAGAGATGCGAGGGATAAAAATGAAAAACTGTTTTTT.

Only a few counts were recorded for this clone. For the CDR3, the DNA is TGTGCCAGCTCACCAAAGTGGACTAGCGGCACAGATACGCAGTATTTT. This codes for CASSPKWTSGTDTQYF. The genes are TRBV18 and TRBJ2-3; TRBD2 matches at 9 bases. The CDR3 is made up of 16 amino acids. Per the germline V gene, CDR1 is KGHSH and CDR2 is LQKENI. V lost 2 bases, J lost 1 base, and 4 bases stayed unmatched.

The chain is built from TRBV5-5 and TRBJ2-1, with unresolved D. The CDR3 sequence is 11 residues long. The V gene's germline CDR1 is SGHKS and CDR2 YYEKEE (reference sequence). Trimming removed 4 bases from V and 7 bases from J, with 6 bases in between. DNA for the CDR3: TGTGCCAGCAGCCCGCGAAATGAGCAGTTCTTC. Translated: CASSPRNEQFF. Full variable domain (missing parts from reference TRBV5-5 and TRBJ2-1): DAGVTQSPTHLIKTRGQQVTLRCSPISGHKSVSWYQQVLGQGPQFIFQYYEKEERGRGNFPDRFSARQFPNYSSELNVNALLLGDSALYLCASSPRNEQFFGPGTRLTVL.

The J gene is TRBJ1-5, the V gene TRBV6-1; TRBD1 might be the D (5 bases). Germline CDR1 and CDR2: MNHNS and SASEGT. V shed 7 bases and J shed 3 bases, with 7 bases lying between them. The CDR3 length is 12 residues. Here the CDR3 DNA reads TGTGCCAGCACTGGGGCCAATCAGCCCCAGCATTTT. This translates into CASTGANQPQHF.

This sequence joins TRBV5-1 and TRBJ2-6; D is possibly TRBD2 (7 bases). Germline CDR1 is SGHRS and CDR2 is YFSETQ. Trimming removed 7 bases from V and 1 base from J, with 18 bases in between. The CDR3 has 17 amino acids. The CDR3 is CASHLEQGGSGANVLTF. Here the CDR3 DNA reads TGCGCCAGCCACCTCGAACAGGGAGGGTCTGGGGCCAACGTCCTGACTTTC.

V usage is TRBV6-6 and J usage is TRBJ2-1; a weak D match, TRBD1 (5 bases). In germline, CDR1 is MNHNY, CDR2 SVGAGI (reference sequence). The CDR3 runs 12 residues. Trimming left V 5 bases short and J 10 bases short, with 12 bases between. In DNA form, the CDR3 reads TGTGCCAGCAGTGACAGCACCGGGGAGCAGTTCTTC. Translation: CASSDSTGEQFF.

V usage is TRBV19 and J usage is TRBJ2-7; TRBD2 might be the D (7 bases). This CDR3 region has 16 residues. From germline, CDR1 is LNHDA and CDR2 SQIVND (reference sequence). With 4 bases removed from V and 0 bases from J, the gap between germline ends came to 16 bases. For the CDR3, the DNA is TGTGCCAGTAGTAGATGGGGGCTAGCGGCCTCCTACGAGCAGTACTTC. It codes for CASSRWGLAASYEQYF.

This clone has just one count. The CDR3 is CASSLVSSGAEAFF. The CDR3 DNA reads TGTGCCAGCAGCTTAGTCAGCTCGGGGGCTGAAGCTTTCTTT. This rearrangement joins TRBV7-9 to TRBJ1-1; perhaps TRBD1 as D (5 bases). This CDR3 has 14 amino acids. V was trimmed by 1 base and J by 6 bases, leaving 12 bases between them. Germline CDR1 and CDR2: SEHNR and FQNEAQ (reference sequence). The full variable domain, completed using reference TRBV7-9 and TRBJ1-1, is DTGVSQNPRHKITKRGQNVTFRCDPISEHNRLYWYRQTLGQGPEFLTYFQNEAQLEKSRLLSDRFSAERPKGSFSTLEIQRTEQGDSAMYLCASSLVSSGAEAFFGQGTRLTVV.

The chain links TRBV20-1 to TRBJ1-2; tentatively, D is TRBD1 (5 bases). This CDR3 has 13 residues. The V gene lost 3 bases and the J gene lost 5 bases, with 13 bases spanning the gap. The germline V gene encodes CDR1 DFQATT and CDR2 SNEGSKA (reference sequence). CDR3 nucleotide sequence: TGCAGTGCTAGTCCGACAGTTTCTTATGGCTACACCTTC. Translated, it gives CSASPTVSYGYTF.

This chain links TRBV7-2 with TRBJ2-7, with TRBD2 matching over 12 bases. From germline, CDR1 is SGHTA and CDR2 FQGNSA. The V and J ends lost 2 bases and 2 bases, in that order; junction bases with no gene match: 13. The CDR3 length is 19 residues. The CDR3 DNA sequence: TGTGCCAGCAGCTTACCGCACCTCAGGACTAGCGGGGACACCTACGAGCAGTACTTC. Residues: CASSLPHLRTSGDTYEQYF.

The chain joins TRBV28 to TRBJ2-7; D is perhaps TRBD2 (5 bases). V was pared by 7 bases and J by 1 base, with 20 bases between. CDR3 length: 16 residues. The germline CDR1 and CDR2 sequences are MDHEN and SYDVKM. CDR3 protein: CASTPSLAGISYEQYF. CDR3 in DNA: TGTGCCAGCACCCCAAGCCTAGCCGGAATATCCTACGAGCAGTACTTC.

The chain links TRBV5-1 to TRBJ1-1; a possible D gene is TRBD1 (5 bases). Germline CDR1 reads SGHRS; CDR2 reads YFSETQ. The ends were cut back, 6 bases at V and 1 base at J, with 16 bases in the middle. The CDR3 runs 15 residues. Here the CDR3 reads CASTGGSNKNTEAFF. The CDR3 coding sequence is TGCGCCAGCACCGGGGGGTCGAATAAGAACACTGAAGCTTTCTTT.

The DNA of the CDR3 is TGCAGCGTTGAAGTCCGGAGGGTCAACAATGAGCAGTTCTTC. Its translation is CSVEVRRVNNEQFF. The V and J genes are TRBV29-1 and TRBJ2-1; the D gene is possibly TRBD2 (6 bases). Trimming removed 1 base from V and 5 bases from J, with 12 bases in between. The CDR3 loop spans 14 amino acids. Germline lookup yields CDR1 SQVTM and CDR2 ANQGSEA.

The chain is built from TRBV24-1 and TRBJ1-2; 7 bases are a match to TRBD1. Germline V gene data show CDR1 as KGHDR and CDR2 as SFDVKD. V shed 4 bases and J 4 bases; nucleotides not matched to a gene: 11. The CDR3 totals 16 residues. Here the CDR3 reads CATSEAPGTDSYGYTF. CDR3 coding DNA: TGTGCCACCAGTGAAGCCCCCGGGACAGACTCCTATGGCTACACCTTC.

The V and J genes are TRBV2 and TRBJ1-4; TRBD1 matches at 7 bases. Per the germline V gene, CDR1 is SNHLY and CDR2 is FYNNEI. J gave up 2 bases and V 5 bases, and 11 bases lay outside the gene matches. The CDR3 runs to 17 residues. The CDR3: CASSHSRDSATNEKLFF. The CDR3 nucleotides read TGTGCCAGCAGTCACTCCCGGGACAGTGCGACTAATGAAAAACTGTTTTTT.

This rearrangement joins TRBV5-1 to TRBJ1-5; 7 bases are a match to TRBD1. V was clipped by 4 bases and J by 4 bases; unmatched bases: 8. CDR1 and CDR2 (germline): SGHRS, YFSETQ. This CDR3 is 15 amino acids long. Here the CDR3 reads CASSLMGQLNQPQHF. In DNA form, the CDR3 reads TGCGCCAGCAGCCTAATGGGACAGTTAAATCAGCCCCAGCATTTT.